Listed here are 32 T cell receptor beta chains from one sample, sequenced in a study of blood T cell repertoires in COVID-19. Libraries were prepared by immunoSEQ multiplex PCR; TCRdb keeps only in-frame clonotypes and omits some of them. The sample includes tens of thousands of clones, 79% seen only once; the top ten take more than 20%. Sequenced material: peripheral blood. Receptor source: a human donor in a cohort sampled during active COVID-19.

The V call is TRBV4-1, the J call TRBJ2-6, with 10 bases that match TRBD1. The length of the CDR3 is 18 residues. With V trimmed by 2 bases and J by 1 base, 5 bases remained unmatched. Germline lookup yields CDR1 MGHRA and CDR2 YSYEKL. The CDR3 coding sequence is TGCGCCAGCAGCCAATGGCCGGGACAGGGGTCTGGGGCCAACGTCCTGACTTTC. Protein product: CASSQWPGQGSGANVLTF.

This clone has only one observation. V gene TRBV29-1 combines with J gene TRBJ2-5; tentative D call: TRBD2 (7 bases). Germline V CDR1 and CDR2: SQVTM, ANQGSEA. Trimming pared 7 bases from V and 5 bases from J, leaving 23 bases between. This CDR3 is built from 15 residues. Here the CDR3 DNA reads TGCAGCGCCCACAGGGAGGGGAGCTCCGGGGAGACCCAGTACTTC. Translation: CSAHREGSSGETQYF.

V usage is TRBV4-1 and J usage is TRBJ2-3; 9 bases are a match to TRBD2. Unmatched junction bases numbered 13, after V lost 0 bases and J lost 9 bases. CDR3 length: 17 residues. The germline gives CDR1 MGHRA, CDR2 YSYEKL. CDR3 sequence (DNA): TGCGCCAGCAGCCAAGATTCGGCGGGACTAGCATCAGGGACGCAGTATTTT. Translating it yields CASSQDSAGLASGTQYF.

This clone was observed a few times. V is TRBV5-1 and J is TRBJ2-3, with unresolved D. The CDR3 has 14 amino acids. The V gene's germline CDR1 is SGHRS and CDR2 YFSETQ. Trimming removed 3 bases from V and 1 base from J, with 9 bases in between. CDR3 protein: CASSSLSGTDTQYF. The CDR3 coding sequence is TGCGCCAGCAGCTCCCTAAGTGGCACAGATACGCAGTATTTT.

In this sample, this clone turned up once. The chain has TRBV6-2 or TRBV6-3 and TRBJ2-3; TRBD2 agrees at 10 bases. Germline V gene lookup returns CDR1 MNHEY and CDR2 SVGEGT. V lost 5 bases, J lost 3 bases, and 8 bases stayed unmatched. The CDR3 runs 16 residues. The CDR3 DNA is TGTGCCAGCAGTCCGCTACGGACTAGCGGTACAGATACGCAGTATTTT. Its protein is CASSPLRTSGTDTQYF.

The rearrangement uses TRBV9 and TRBJ2-7; perhaps TRBD2 as D (6 bases). Trimming stripped 4 bases from V and 1 base from J, with 18 bases between. The CDR3 extends over 16 amino acids. From germline, CDR1 is SGDLS and CDR2 YYNGEE. The CDR3 DNA reads TGTGCCAGCAGCCCACAATCCGGGACTTTATCCTACGAGCAGTACTTC. Encoded protein: CASSPQSGTLSYEQYF.

The V and J genes are TRBV30 and TRBJ2-2; tentatively, D is TRBD2 (5 bases). Trimming left V 3 bases short and J 3 bases short, with 14 bases between. This CDR3 comprises 15 residues. CDR1 is GTSNPN, CDR2 SVGIG, per germline (reference sequence). The CDR3 bases are TGTGCCTGGAGCGCGAGTCAGAGGGACACCGGGGAGCTGTTTTTT. The encoded protein is CAWSASQRDTGELFF.

CDR3 in DNA: TGTGCCAGCAGTTTTCAGGGGGCAAGAAACATTCAGTACTTC. Amino acids: CASSFQGARNIQYF. V gene TRBV6-2 or TRBV6-3 combines with J gene TRBJ2-4, with 8 bases identical to TRBD1. CDR3 length: 14 residues. In germline, CDR1 is MNHEY, CDR2 SVGEGT. Losses at the gene ends were 4 bases for V and 6 bases for J; bases not matched to a gene: 5.

The chain carries TRBV23-1 and TRBJ2-3; 12 bases are a match to TRBD2. TRBV23-1 belongs to the ORF category, with a function that is uncertain. The V and J ends lost 2 bases and 4 bases, in that order; junction bases with no gene match: 4. The CDR3 extends over 16 amino acids. The CDR3 protein is CASSQLAGGCADTQYF. In DNA, the CDR3 is TGCGCCAGCAGTCAACTAGCGGGAGGGTGTGCAGATACGCAGTATTTT.

The chain is built from TRBV19 and TRBJ2-5, with 10 bases fitting TRBD1. V shed 5 bases, J shed 5 bases, and the junction held 2 bases outside the gene matches. The CDR3 sequence is 13 residues long. CDR1 and CDR2 from the germline V gene are LNHDA and SQIVND (reference sequence). Here the CDR3 reads CASSSGQGETQYF. CDR3 nucleotides: TGTGCCAGTAGTTCGGGACAGGGGGAGACCCAGTACTTC.

The CDR3 coding sequence is TGCAGTGCTAGTCCCCGGGACAGGGTCTACGAGCAGTACTTC. This sequence encodes CSASPRDRVYEQYF. The chain has TRBV20-1 and TRBJ2-7; 9 positions match TRBD1. The CDR3 contains 14 residues. Germline CDR1 and CDR2: DFQATT and SNEGSKA (reference sequence). V gave up 3 bases and J gave up 3 bases; unmatched junction bases: 6.

This rearrangement joins TRBV9 to TRBJ2-1, with no clear D. V lost 0 bases and J lost 6, with 19 bases in between. Germline V gene sequence: CDR1 SGDLS, CDR2 YYNGEE. This CDR3 is built from 17 residues. CDR3 bases: TGTGCCAGCAGCGTAGCTACGGCCGGGTCTGGCGTCAATGAGCAGTTCTTC. Translated: CASSVATAGSGVNEQFF.

In this sample, this clone turned up many times. The chain uses TRBV19 and TRBJ1-1; 8 bases are shared with TRBD1. This CDR3 is 13 amino acids long. Germline loops: CDR1 LNHDA, CDR2 SQIVND (reference sequence). V shed 9 bases and J 6 bases; nucleotides not matched to a gene: 9. The DNA for the CDR3 is TGTGCCAGCCAAAGGACAGGGTGGCCTGAAGCTTTCTTT. Translation gives CASQRTGWPEAFF.

This sequence joins TRBV6-5 and TRBJ2-3, with 7 bases fitting TRBD1. The CDR3 loop spans 15 amino acids. V trimming: 7 bases; J trimming: 2 bases; junction bases outside the gene matches: 9. Germline CDR1 reads MNHEY; CDR2 reads SVGAGI. The CDR3 is CASTVQGTATDTQYF. The CDR3 DNA reads as TGTGCCAGCACCGTCCAGGGGACAGCCACAGATACGCAGTATTTT.

This rearrangement joins TRBV2 to TRBJ2-2, with a tentative D call TRBD2 (6 bases). The V gene lost 8 bases and the J gene lost 6 bases, with 19 bases spanning the gap. CDR1 SNHLY and CDR2 FYNNEI come from the germline V gene. The CDR3 covers 15 residues. CDR3 nucleotide sequence: TGTGCCAGCGGGGAGGCGGAAGGAGGGGCCGGGGAGCTGTTTTTT. It is translated as CASGEAEGGAGELFF.

The chain joins TRBV4-3 to TRBJ2-5; TRBD1 matches 10 bases. CDR1 is LGHNA, CDR2 YSLEER, per germline. This CDR3 is 16 amino acids long. V shed 0 bases, J shed 2 bases, and the junction held 3 bases outside the gene matches. In DNA, the CDR3 is TGCGCCAGCAGCCAAGATCGGGACAGGGGTCAAGAGACCCAGTACTTC. Protein sequence: CASSQDRDRGQETQYF.

The chain is built from TRBV2 and TRBJ1-1; 8 bases match TRBD1. This CDR3 is 13 amino acids long. Germline V gene lookup returns CDR1 SNHLY and CDR2 FYNNEI. Losses at the gene ends were 7 bases for V and 5 bases for J; bases not matched to a gene: 6. CDR3 amino acids: CASTKDRETEAFF. The CDR3 region has the DNA TGTGCCAGCACAAAGGACAGGGAGACTGAAGCTTTCTTT.

The chain recombines TRBV7-9 with TRBJ2-1, with a weak D call TRBD2 (6 bases). The CDR3 has 15 amino acids. From germline, CDR1 is SEHNR and CDR2 FQNEAQ (reference sequence). Trimming removed 7 bases at V and 6 bases at J, with 19 bases between. Written as DNA, the CDR3 is TGTGCCAGCACGCGACGGAGGGCCCTTTTCAATGAGCAGTTCTTC. It codes for CASTRRRALFNEQFF.

V usage is TRBV7-8 and J usage is TRBJ2-7; 7 positions match TRBD1. Trimming removed 4 bases from V and 1 base from J; junction bases left unmatched: 7. This CDR3 region has 15 residues. Germline V gene data show CDR1 as SGHVS and CDR2 as FQNEAQ. CDR3: CASSSPGQTSYEQYF. CDR3 DNA sequence: TGTGCCAGCAGCTCCCCGGGACAGACATCCTACGAGCAGTACTTC.

This clone was seen just once. The V and J genes are TRBV27 and TRBJ2-1; a possible D gene is TRBD2 (6 bases). V shed 5 bases and J shed 6 bases, with 14 bases lying between them. Germline V lookup: CDR1 MNHEY, CDR2 SMNVEV (reference sequence). The CDR3 covers 14 residues. CDR3 DNA: TGTGCCAGCAGTCCCGGGTTCGGGGGCAATGAGCAGTTCTTC. Its translation: CASSPGFGGNEQFF.

V usage is TRBV2 and J usage is TRBJ2-5; 15 bases match TRBD2. CDR1 is SNHLY, CDR2 FYNNEI, per germline. V lost 5 bases and J lost 3; bases outside the gene matches: 1. The CDR3 is 15 amino acids. The CDR3 reads CASSRTSGREETQYF. The CDR3 nucleotides are TGTGCCAGCAGTCGGACTAGCGGGAGGGAAGAGACCCAGTACTTC.

This chain links TRBV3-1 (or the pseudogene TRBV3-2) with TRBJ2-6; weak D call: TRBD1 (5 bases). Trimming removed 0 bases from V and 2 bases from J, with 11 bases in between. Germline values: CDR1 LGHDT, CDR2 YNNKEL (reference sequence). CDR3 size: 17 residues. CDR3 sequence (DNA): TGTGCCAGCAGCCAAGATCCCAGGGCAACTGGGGCCAACGTCCTGACTTTC. Encoded protein: CASSQDPRATGANVLTF.

The chain employs TRBV18 and TRBJ2-7; TRBD2 aligns across 7 bases. This CDR3 contains 15 residues. CDR1 KGHSH and CDR2 LQKENI come from the germline V gene. With 3 bases clipped from V and 0 bases from J, the junction kept 5 bases outside the gene matches. This CDR3 reads CASSPVAGSSYEQYF. Here the CDR3 DNA reads TGTGCCAGCTCACCGGTAGCGGGTAGCTCCTACGAGCAGTACTTC.

The chain links TRBV11-2 to TRBJ1-6; 8 bases fit TRBD1. The CDR3 contains 14 residues. Germline V CDR1 and CDR2: SGHAT, FQNNGV. J gave up 10 bases and V 3 bases, and 5 bases lay outside the gene matches. In DNA form, the CDR3 reads TGTGCCAGCAGCTTTGGGACAGGAGGGTCACCCCTCCACTTT. Its translation: CASSFGTGGSPLHF.

The chain joins TRBV4-1 to TRBJ2-4, with D perhaps TRBD2 (6 bases). CDR3 size: 17 residues. Germline V lookup: CDR1 MGHRA, CDR2 YSYEKL. V was clipped by 0 bases and J by 7 bases, with 19 bases between them. Here the CDR3 reads CASSQEGGGAGANIQYF. In DNA form, the CDR3 reads TGCGCCAGCAGCCAAGAGGGAGGTGGGGCTGGGGCGAACATTCAGTACTTC.

The chain is built from TRBV5-5 and TRBJ1-2; D uncertain. V lost 4 bases to trimming and J lost 6 bases, with 16 bases between them. Germline V gene lookup returns CDR1 SGHKS and CDR2 YYEKEE (reference sequence). The CDR3 extends over 14 amino acids. Here the CDR3 reads CASSPGLYGDGYTF. In DNA form, the CDR3 reads TGTGCCAGCAGCCCGGGCCTCTACGGGGATGGCTACACCTTC.

This clone was observed a few times. CDR3 sequence reads: CASSLGSSSNNEQFF. The CDR3 DNA reads TGTGCCAGCAGCTTAGGCTCTAGCAGCAACAATGAGCAGTTCTTC. This chain links TRBV7-9 with TRBJ2-1; the D gene is possibly TRBD2 (5 bases). The germline CDR1 and CDR2 sequences are SEHNR and FQNEAQ (reference sequence). The ends were cut back, 1 base at V and 5 bases at J, with 12 bases in the middle. The CDR3 is 15 residues long.

V and J are TRBV6-5 and TRBJ1-5; tentatively, D is TRBD1 (6 bases). Germline V lookup: CDR1 MNHEY, CDR2 SVGAGI. The V and J ends lost 11 bases and 4 bases respectively, with 12 bases between them. This CDR3 is built from 12 residues. The CDR3 bases are TGTGCCGGGGGGGGCGGGAATCAGCCCCAGCATTTT. It is translated as CAGGGGNQPQHF.

The genes are TRBV20-1 and TRBJ2-1, with TRBD2 matching over 9 bases. V shed 3 bases, J shed 7 bases, and the junction held 7 bases outside the gene matches. The V gene's germline CDR1 is DFQATT and CDR2 SNEGSKA (reference sequence). The CDR3 length is 14 residues. CDR3 protein: CSASVSGSLNEQFF. The DNA of the CDR3 is TGCAGTGCTAGTGTTAGCGGGAGCCTAAATGAGCAGTTCTTC.

The chain is built from TRBV5-1 and TRBJ2-1, with 8 bases lining up with TRBD2. Germline assignment: CDR1 SGHRS and CDR2 YFSETQ. V dropped 4 bases and J dropped 3; count of bases not matched to a gene: 6. The CDR3 spans 15 residues. The CDR3 region is CASSPSGSIYNEQFF. The CDR3 bases are TGCGCCAGCAGCCCTAGCGGGTCGATCTACAATGAGCAGTTCTTC.

The gene calls are TRBV14 and TRBJ2-7; the match to TRBD2 covers 9 bases. V gave up 4 bases and J gave up 3 bases; unmatched junction bases: 7. In germline, CDR1 is SGHDN, CDR2 FVKESK. The CDR3 length is 15 residues. The DNA for the CDR3 is TGTGCCAGCAGCCCGGGACTAGCCTTATTCTACGAGCAGTACTTC. It encodes CASSPGLALFYEQYF.

The V call is TRBV19, the J call TRBJ2-1, with 7 bases aligning to TRBD2. V gave up 4 bases and J gave up 8 bases; unmatched junction bases: 11. CDR3 size: 15 residues. In germline, CDR1 is LNHDA, CDR2 SQIVND (reference sequence). CDR3 in amino acids: CASSTADYRGDEQFF. The CDR3 region has the DNA TGTGCCAGTAGTACCGCGGATTACCGGGGGGATGAGCAGTTCTTC.